This T cell receptor (beta chain) was recorded in a study of response to subunit inactivated influenza vaccine. To note about this clonotype: Antigen: not known.

In TCRdb, the RT-PCR reads were re-called with MiXCR into one record per CDR3 protein. The sample yields under 850,000 distinct CDR3 sequences, under 20% seen once. From germline, CDR1 is LGHNA and CDR2 YSLEER. With 1 base clipped from V and 9 bases from J, the junction kept 9 bases outside the gene matches. CDR3 length: 16 amino acids. Points from the study as a whole: Authors suggested that a seasonal influenza vaccination recruits few new T cells each time.

The chain is built from TRBV4-3 and TRBJ2-3; 11 nucleotides align to TRBD2. This receptor was taken from a man aged 50 to 60 who received an inactivated influenza vaccine. This sample comprised PBMCs from blood, obtained less than 6 days after vaccination. The DNA of the CDR3 is TGCGCCAGCAGCCAAGGACTAGCGGGGAGCGGAGACACGCAGTATTTT. Translation gives CASSQGLAGSGDTQYF.